Following are 13 T cell receptor beta chains from one sample sequenced in a study of T cell responses to AZD1222 COVID-19 vaccine. Produced via immunoSEQ multiplex PCR; TCRdb's table is partial and in-frame only. The sample lists about 190,000 clones, roughly 93% occurring once. Sequencing used peripheral blood, obtained on day 0 of AZD1222 vaccination. The receptor set was obtained from an adult in good health.

V gene TRBV3-1 (or the pseudogene TRBV3-2) combines with J gene TRBJ2-2; tentatively, D is TRBD2 (5 bases). The CDR3 has 16 residues. Germline CDR1 LGHDT, CDR2 YNNKEL (reference sequence). The germline V and J ends were trimmed by 1 base and 4 bases, with 13 bases remaining between them. CDR3 residues: CASSQAGRRVTGELFF. In DNA form, the CDR3 reads TGTGCCAGCAGCCAAGCCGGCAGGCGGGTCACCGGGGAGCTGTTTTTT.

V and J are TRBV9 and TRBJ2-7; 8 positions match TRBD2. Germline CDR1 is SGDLS and CDR2 is YYNGEE. J gave up 6 bases and V 4 bases, and 9 bases lay outside the gene matches. The CDR3 runs to 14 residues. The CDR3 sequence: CASSPRLALSEQYF. The CDR3 DNA is TGTGCCAGCAGCCCCCGACTAGCGTTATCCGAGCAGTACTTC.

This chain joins TRBV6-6 and TRBJ2-4; no firm D call. Germline CDR1 is MNHNY and CDR2 is SVGAGI (reference sequence). CDR3 length: 11 amino acids. With 7 bases removed from V and 3 bases from J, the gap between germline ends came to 4 bases. The CDR3 DNA sequence: TGTGCCAGCACAAACAAAAACATTCAGTACTTC. Its protein product is CASTNKNIQYF.

V is TRBV27 and J is TRBJ1-6; 7 nucleotides match TRBD1. In germline, CDR1 is MNHEY, CDR2 SMNVEV (reference sequence). This CDR3 contains 15 residues. V dropped 3 bases and J dropped 14; count of bases not matched to a gene: 13. CDR3 sequence: CASSFPPGQRRSLHF. DNA for the CDR3: TGTGCCAGCAGTTTCCCCCCGGGACAGCGTCGATCCCTCCACTTT.

In its sample, this clone was seen a few times. The chain links TRBV7-9 to TRBJ1-1; D ambiguous. V lost 3 bases to trimming and J lost 5 bases, with 10 bases between them. The CDR3 totals 13 residues. In germline, CDR1 is SEHNR, CDR2 FQNEAQ (reference sequence). CDR3: CASSFGQRTEAFF. CDR3 coding DNA: TGTGCCAGCAGCTTCGGCCAGCGAACTGAAGCTTTCTTT. Filled out from reference TRBV7-9 and TRBJ1-1, the complete variable domain reads DTGVSQNPRHKITKRGQNVTFRCDPISEHNRLYWYRQTLGQGPEFLTYFQNEAQLEKSRLLSDRFSAERPKGSFSTLEIQRTEQGDSAMYLCASSFGQRTEAFFGQGTRLTVV.

This chain's CDR3 is CASSPGLAGGGEQYF. Here the CDR3 DNA reads TGTGCCAGCTCACCGGGACTAGCGGGAGGTGGAGAGCAGTACTTC. This chain connects TRBV18 to TRBJ2-7; the match to TRBD2 covers 15 bases. V shed 3 bases and J 7 bases; nucleotides not matched to a gene: 4. The germline V gene has CDR1 KGHSH and CDR2 LQKENI. The CDR3 has 15 amino acids. Looking up the rest from reference TRBV18 and TRBJ2-7 gives the full variable domain: NAGVMQNPRHLVRRRGQEARLRCSPMKGHSHVYWYRQLPEEGLKFMVYLQKENIIDESGMPKERFSAEFPKEGPSILRIQQVVRGDSAAYFCASSPGLAGGGEQYFGPGTRLTVT.

The CDR3 nucleotides are TGTGCCAGCAGTTTGGGGAGTGGAAACACCATATATTTT. Protein sequence: CASSLGSGNTIYF. This chain uses TRBV12-3 or TRBV12-4 with TRBJ1-3; D unresolved. CDR3 size: 13 residues. V was shortened by 3 bases and J by 3 bases, with 6 bases between the two germline ends.

The J gene is TRBJ2-1, the V gene TRBV25-1; 10 positions match TRBD2. Germline V CDR1 and CDR2: MGHDK, SYGVNS. The V and J ends lost 6 bases and 9 bases, in that order; junction bases with no gene match: 14. CDR3 length equals 16 residues. CDR3 protein: CASSAKRGLAPGEQFF. The CDR3 DNA is TGTGCCAGCAGCGCTAAGCGGGGACTAGCGCCGGGTGAGCAGTTCTTC.

The gene calls are TRBV7-9 and TRBJ2-3; D is undetermined. CDR3 length: 14 residues. Trimming left V 1 base short and J 5 bases short, with 10 bases between. In germline, CDR1 is SEHNR, CDR2 FQNEAQ (reference sequence). As DNA, the CDR3 is TGTGCCAGCAGCTTAGAGGTAACAAAAGATACGCAGTATTTT. It codes for CASSLEVTKDTQYF.

The chain carries TRBV7-9 and TRBJ2-3; D unclear. V lost 9 bases and J lost 6, with 16 bases in between. The CDR3 covers 13 residues. Per the germline V gene, CDR1 is SEHNR and CDR2 is FQNEAQ (reference sequence). CDR3 sequence: CASFPPHGDTQYF. CDR3 sequence (DNA): TGTGCCAGTTTTCCTCCGCACGGGGATACGCAGTATTTT.

This chain joins TRBV5-1 and TRBJ2-2, with 7 positions matching TRBD1. The CDR3 has 15 amino acids. CDR1 is SGHRS and CDR2 is YFSETQ in the germline V gene. V shed 4 bases, J shed 3 bases, and the junction held 6 bases outside the gene matches. The CDR3 spells CASSVTGEYTGELFF. The CDR3 DNA sequence: TGCGCCAGCAGCGTAACAGGGGAATACACCGGGGAGCTGTTTTTT.

The genes are TRBV10-1 and TRBJ2-7; D remains ambiguous. CDR1 and CDR2 from the germline V gene are WNHNN and SYGVQD (reference sequence). This CDR3 has 12 amino acids. Trimming removed 11 bases from V and 2 bases from J, with 13 bases in between. This chain's CDR3 is CAPPQLTYEQYF. CDR3 sequence (DNA): TGCGCCCCCCCCCAGCTAACCTACGAGCAGTACTTC.

V usage is TRBV12-3 or TRBV12-4 and J usage is TRBJ1-1; D possibly corresponds to TRBD1 (6 bases). The CDR3 length is 11 residues. V shed 3 bases and J shed 8 bases, with 7 bases lying between them. CDR3 in DNA: TGTGCCAGCAGTTTTACAGGGGAAGCTTTCTTT. Translated, it gives CASSFTGEAFF.